This is a list of T cell receptor beta chains from one sample in a study of brain T cells in children with intractable seizures. This table comes from immunoSEQ multiplex PCR, and its TCRdb copy is limited to in-frame clones, with some not included. The sample includes about 340,000 clones, over 90% of them seen just once. The material sequenced was peripheral blood, taken around 5 months after surgery. These receptors were collected from a boy under three years old with tuberous sclerosis and intractable seizures. The CDR3 runs from the conserved cysteine through the conserved F or W. D genes are given only for firm matches. Clone size is not always given. Where it is, it says once, few, many or a class for expanded clones.

v_gene: TRBV12-3/TRBV12-4
j_gene: TRBJ2-7
abundance: .
d_gene: .
CDR3nt: TGTGCCAGCAGTTTCCGGGGAGCCTACGAGCAGTACTTC
CDR3aa: CASSFRGAYEQYF

v_gene: TRBV18
j_gene: TRBJ1-2
abundance: .
d_gene: TRBD1
CDR3nt: TGTGCCAGCTCACCACTTCAGGGGGGGAATGGCTACACCTTC
CDR3aa: CASSPLQGGNGYTF

v_gene: TRBV30
j_gene: TRBJ1-5
abundance: .
d_gene: .
CDR3nt: TGTGCCTGGGCCCAGGGGAGCAATCAGCCCCAGCATTTT
CDR3aa: CAWAQGSNQPQHF

v_gene: TRBV28
j_gene: TRBJ2-1
abundance: .
d_gene: .
CDR3nt: TGTGCCAGCCGGAGACCGGGTTCGCTGAACAATGAGCAGTTCTTC
CDR3aa: CASRRPGSLNNEQFF

v_gene: TRBV9
j_gene: TRBJ1-1
abundance: few
d_gene: .
CDR3nt: TGTGCCAGCAGCCCGACATACCGGGACTACCTTGGAGCTTTCTTT
CDR3aa: CASSPTYRDYLGAFF

v_gene: TRBV5-4
j_gene: TRBJ1-5
abundance: .
d_gene: .
CDR3nt: TGTGCCAGCAGCAGCGGGACGTCGCCCCAGCATTTT
CDR3aa: CASSSGTSPQHF

v_gene: TRBV4-1
j_gene: TRBJ1-6
abundance: .
d_gene: TRBD1
CDR3nt: TGCGCCAGCAGCCTACTACCCCCGACAGGGGCCCCCGGGAGGATAGAATCACCCCTCCACTTT
CDR3aa: CASSLLPPTGAPGRIESPLHF

v_gene: TRBV6-4
j_gene: TRBJ1-1
abundance: .
d_gene: .
CDR3nt: TGTGCCAGCTCCCCCTACACGGCCTCCACTGAAGCTTTCTTT
CDR3aa: CASSPYTASTEAFF

v_gene: TRBV18
j_gene: TRBJ1-1
abundance: .
d_gene: .
CDR3nt: TGTGCCAGCTCCAGGACACAAGAGAACACTGAAGCTTTCTTT
CDR3aa: CASSRTQENTEAFF

v_gene: TRBV7-8
j_gene: TRBJ2-5
abundance: .
d_gene: .
CDR3nt: TGTGCCAGCAGCCTAATGGGACCACCCTCGCCGGATGAGACCCAGTACTTC
CDR3aa: CASSLMGPPSPDETQYF

v_gene: TRBV29-1
j_gene: TRBJ2-7
abundance: .
d_gene: .
CDR3nt: TGCAGCGTTGATGTGGACGGGAGCTCCTACGAGCAGTACTTC
CDR3aa: CSVDVDGSSYEQYF

v_gene: TRBV5-1
j_gene: TRBJ2-7
abundance: .
d_gene: .
CDR3nt: TGCGCCAGCAGCTCGGAAGGCTACGAGCAGTACTTC
CDR3aa: CASSSEGYEQYF

v_gene: TRBV7-6
j_gene: TRBJ2-3
abundance: .
d_gene: .
CDR3nt: TGTGCCAGCAGCTTCGAGGCCACAGATACGCAGTATTTT
CDR3aa: CASSFEATDTQYF

v_gene: TRBV7-9
j_gene: TRBJ1-5
abundance: .
d_gene: .
CDR3nt: TGTGCCAGCAGCTTAGGACAGGCAACCAATCAGCCCCAGCATTTT
CDR3aa: CASSLGQATNQPQHF